Listed here are 22 T cell receptor beta chains from one sample, sequenced in a study of T cell responses to AZD1222 COVID-19 vaccine. Clones were sequenced by immunoSEQ multiplex PCR, and TCRdb holds only the in-frame ones, with some missing. The data show roughly 160,000 clones, with roughly 93% seen just once and about 0.9% held by the top ten. The starting material was peripheral blood, obtained on day 0 of AZD1222 vaccination. The source is an adult in good health.

The CDR3 bases are TGTGCCAGCACTGGACAGGGTCGGACTGAAGCTTTCTTT. It codes for CASTGQGRTEAFF. The genes are TRBV11-3 and TRBJ1-1; TRBD1 matches 8 bases. CDR3 length: 13 amino acids. With 7 bases clipped from V and 5 bases from J, the junction kept 6 bases outside the gene matches. The V gene's germline CDR1 is SGHNT and CDR2 YENEEA.

The chain carries TRBV6-5 and TRBJ1-2; D gene uncertain. The germline CDR1 and CDR2 sequences are MNHEY and SVGAGI. The CDR3 covers 13 residues. V was shortened by 7 bases and J by 6 bases, with 15 bases between the two germline ends. CDR3 loop: CASTENPWNGYTF. CDR3 nucleotides: TGTGCCAGCACCGAAAATCCGTGGAATGGCTACACCTTC.

The chain couples TRBV19 to TRBJ2-1, with TRBD2 as a possible D gene (5 bases). V gave up 3 bases and J gave up 4 bases, with 10 bases separating them. The CDR3 has 14 amino acids. Germline V gene sequence: CDR1 LNHDA, CDR2 SQIVND (reference sequence). Here the CDR3 reads CASSIGLEYNEQFF. The CDR3, as DNA: TGTGCCAGTAGTATTGGACTGGAGTACAATGAGCAGTTCTTC.

V usage is TRBV7-3 and J usage is TRBJ2-1, with TRBD2 matching over 10 bases. Germline V gene lookup returns CDR1 SGHTA and CDR2 FQGTGA. V gave up 2 bases and J gave up 8 bases; unmatched junction bases: 6. The CDR3 totals 15 residues. The CDR3 DNA is TGTGCCAGCAGCTTAGGGCTAGCGGGGGTCGATGAGCAGTTCTTC. Amino acid sequence: CASSLGLAGVDEQFF. The full variable domain, rest sourced from reference TRBV7-3 and TRBJ2-1, is GAGVSQTPSNKVTEKGKYVELRCDPISGHTALYWYRQSLGQGPEFLIYFQGTGAADDSGLPNDRFFAVRPEGSVSTLKIQRTERGDSAVYLCASSLGLAGVDEQFFGPGTRLTVL.

Comment on this clone: Additional DNA sequences in this sample encode the identical CDR3. V gene TRBV29-1 combines with J gene TRBJ1-1; the D is unclear. Germline V CDR1 and CDR2: SQVTM, ANQGSEA. With 5 bases removed from V and 1 base from J, the gap between germline ends came to 8 bases. The CDR3 sequence is 12 residues long. CDR3 bases: TGCAGCGTTTCGACGGGGAACACTGAAGCTTTCTTT. Translation: CSVSTGNTEAFF. The full variable domain, in which reference TRBV29-1 and TRBJ1-1 provide the parts outside the CDR3, is SAVISQKPSRDICQRGTSLTIQCQVDSQVTMMFWYRQQPGQSLTLIATANQGSEATYESGFVIDKFPISRPNLTFSTLTVSNMSPEDSSIYLCSVSTGNTEAFFGQGTRLTVV.

This chain joins TRBV6-5 and TRBJ2-7; D is tentatively TRBD1 or TRBD2 (5 bases each). Trimming shortened V by 6 bases and J by 3 bases, and 18 bases separated the two germline ends. This CDR3 contains 15 residues. Germline values: CDR1 MNHEY, CDR2 SVGAGI. The CDR3 sequence is CASSPEGTSHYEQYF. The CDR3 DNA reads as TGTGCCAGCAGCCCCGAGGGGACGTCCCACTACGAGCAGTACTTC.

This clone appeared a single time. V and J are TRBV9 and TRBJ2-1; D unclear. This CDR3 comprises 14 residues. Per germline, CDR1 SGDLS and CDR2 YYNGEE. V was pared by 0 bases and J by 12 bases, with 16 bases between. CDR3 residues: CASSVDGFPVVQFF. DNA for the CDR3: TGTGCCAGCAGCGTAGACGGGTTTCCGGTTGTGCAGTTCTTC.

Notes on this clone: Other DNA sequences in the same sample also yield this CDR3. The chain employs TRBV6-5 and TRBJ2-7; D is possibly TRBD1 or TRBD2 (6 bases each). CDR3 length: 14 amino acids. Looked up from germline, CDR1 is MNHEY and CDR2 is SVGAGI. V gave up 2 bases and J gave up 1 base, with 9 bases separating them. The CDR3 coding sequence is TGTGCCAGCAGTTACGGAGGGGGTTCCTACGAGCAGTACTTC. Residues: CASSYGGGSYEQYF.

The rearrangement links TRBV7-9 to TRBJ2-1; a possible D gene is TRBD2 (5 bases). The CDR3 spans 17 residues. Per germline, CDR1 SEHNR and CDR2 FQNEAQ (reference sequence). The V end lost 5 bases, the J end lost 6 bases, and 23 bases lay between the germline ends. The CDR3 coding sequence is TGTGCCAGCAGCACTAGTAACTTACTATTGGCCTCCAATGAGCAGTTCTTC. Its protein product is CASSTSNLLLASNEQFF.

The chain employs TRBV11-3 and TRBJ2-5; 8 positions match TRBD2. V was clipped by 3 bases and J by 4 bases; unmatched bases: 7. This CDR3 comprises 15 residues. CDR1 is SGHNT and CDR2 is YENEEA in the germline V gene. The CDR3 DNA reads as TGTGCCAGCAGCTTGACTAGCGTTGGGGGAGAGACCCAGTACTTC. Translation gives CASSLTSVGGETQYF.

V gene TRBV10-1 combines with J gene TRBJ2-1, with 11 bases fitting TRBD1. This CDR3 has 14 amino acids. V lost 7 bases to trimming and J lost 7 bases; unmatched junction nucleotides: 6. Germline V lookup: CDR1 WNHNN, CDR2 SYGVQD (reference sequence). Here the CDR3 reads CASIKGQGANEQFF. The CDR3 coding sequence is TGCGCCAGCATTAAAGGACAGGGGGCGAATGAGCAGTTCTTC.

V and J are TRBV5-1 and TRBJ2-3, with a tentative D call TRBD2 (6 bases). Germline V gene data show CDR1 as SGHRS and CDR2 as YFSETQ. The CDR3 has 15 residues. Between the trimmed V and J ends, which lost 4 bases and 2 bases, there was a span of 14 bases. The CDR3 loop reads CASSTTGTHTDTQYF. The CDR3 region has the DNA TGCGCCAGCAGCACCACCGGGACTCACACAGATACGCAGTATTTT.

V usage is TRBV7-8 and J usage is TRBJ2-7, with D possibly matching TRBD1 (6 bases). The V gene's germline CDR1 is SGHVS and CDR2 FQNEAQ. The germline V and J ends were trimmed by 5 bases and 9 bases, with 23 bases remaining between them. The CDR3 is made up of 15 amino acids. DNA of the CDR3: TGTGCCAGCAGCACCTACAGGGTTAAGCGTTCGGTGCAGTACTTC. Protein product: CASSTYRVKRSVQYF.

This rearrangement joins TRBV6-5 to TRBJ1-1; D may be TRBD1 (5 bases). The V gene lost 5 bases and the J gene lost 1 base, with 14 bases spanning the gap. Germline V gene sequence: CDR1 MNHEY, CDR2 SVGAGI. The CDR3 runs 15 residues. The CDR3 loop reads CASSRIGTGNTEAFF. CDR3 nucleotide sequence: TGTGCCAGCAGTCGAATAGGGACGGGGAACACTGAAGCTTTCTTT.

The chain joins TRBV5-1 to TRBJ1-2, with D tentatively TRBD1 (6 bases). Trimming left V 0 bases short and J 5 bases short, with 14 bases between. The CDR3 is 15 amino acids. In germline, CDR1 is SGHRS, CDR2 YFSETQ. The CDR3 spells CASSLEVHRAYGYTF. The CDR3 DNA reads as TGCGCCAGCAGCTTGGAGGTCCACAGGGCATATGGCTACACCTTC.

The chain combines TRBV12-3 or TRBV12-4 with TRBJ1-2, with D unclear. The CDR3 loop spans 13 amino acids. V was clipped by 7 bases and J by 4 bases, with 13 bases between them. The CDR3 sequence: CASTKDIRYGYTF. Written as DNA, the CDR3 is TGTGCCAGCACCAAAGACATCCGCTATGGCTACACCTTC.

V usage is TRBV30 and J usage is TRBJ1-2; D gene uncertain. Germline V lookup: CDR1 GTSNPN, CDR2 SVGIG (reference sequence). This CDR3 is 11 amino acids long. Trimming took off 0 bases at V and 7 bases at J, with 6 bases between the two ends. Here the CDR3 DNA reads TGTGCCTGGAGTGTTCGGGTTGGCTACACCTTC. Translated: CAWSVRVGYTF.

The V and J genes are TRBV6-5 and TRBJ1-3; the D is unclear. This CDR3 is 14 amino acids long. V lost 0 bases and J 0 bases, leaving 3 bases between the germline ends. CDR1 and CDR2 (germline): MNHEY, SVGAGI. The CDR3: CASSYSGSGNTIYF. CDR3 in DNA: TGTGCCAGCAGTTACTCGGGCTCTGGAAACACCATATATTTT.

The rearrangement joins TRBV3-1 (or the pseudogene TRBV3-2) to TRBJ1-1, with D unclear. The V gene lost 0 bases and the J gene lost 4 bases, with 12 bases spanning the gap. Germline loops: CDR1 LGHDT, CDR2 YNNKEL (reference sequence). The length of the CDR3 is 15 residues. The CDR3 here is CASSQDGHEGTEAFF. Written as DNA, the CDR3 is TGTGCCAGCAGCCAAGATGGGCATGAGGGCACTGAAGCTTTCTTT.

Only one count was recorded for this clone. At one of its ends the junction is not consistent with the germline gene, which may arise from a read error. The rearrangement joins TRBV6-2 or TRBV6-3 to TRBJ2-7; D unclear. This CDR3 is built from 11 residues. The germline CDR1 and CDR2 sequences are MNHEY and SVGEGT. The CDR3 sequence: CASSHSYEQYF. The CDR3 coding sequence is TGTGCCAGCAGTCACTCCTACGAGCAGTACTTC.

This clone was picked up one time. The chain is built from TRBV27 and TRBJ1-6; D not resolved. This CDR3 contains 13 residues. The germline V gene encodes CDR1 MNHEY and CDR2 SMNVEV (reference sequence). V was shortened by 1 base and J by 16 bases, with 14 bases between the two germline ends. The CDR3 loop is CASSLYLGVGLHF. CDR3 nucleotide sequence: TGTGCCAGCAGTTTATATCTTGGGGTTGGTCTCCACTTT.

The gene calls are TRBV11-3 and TRBJ2-3; 10 bases line up with TRBD2. The CDR3 has 14 amino acids. Germline assignment: CDR1 SGHNT and CDR2 YENEEA. After removal of 4 bases from V and 4 bases from J, the junction contained 2 bases not matched to a gene. In DNA form, the CDR3 reads TGTGCCAGCAGCTCGAGCGGGGGGGCAGATACGCAGTATTTT. The encoded protein is CASSSSGGADTQYF.